This TCR beta chain was recovered during a study of T cells in tumors after PD-1 blockade. Study-wide results and caveats: Blood contained about 38% of the tumor's TCR clonotypes.

Concerning this clone itself: As yet, its antigen is unknown.

Only in-frame clones appear in the TCRdb table, and some are missing; sequencing was by immunoSEQ multiplex PCR. The sample carries under 40,000 clones, approximately 73% recorded once. The V gene's germline CDR1 is LNHDA and CDR2 SQIVND (reference sequence). The CDR3 totals 15 residues. Unmatched junction bases numbered 4, after V lost 3 bases and J lost 4 bases. The TCR comes from a human donor with basal cell carcinoma. The sequenced sample was PBMCs, obtained after anti-PD-1 treatment. The gene calls are TRBV19 and TRBJ2-3; 10 positions agree with TRBD2. The CDR3, as DNA: TGTGCCAGTAGTATCCGGAGCGGGGGGGCAGATACGCAGTATTTT. The encoded protein is CASSIRSGGADTQYF.